This T cell receptor (beta chain) is drawn from a study of blood T cell repertoires in COVID-19. Per the study methods: Reference gene primer amplification yielded estimated nucleated cell counts. Only in-frame clones appear in the TCRdb table, and some are missing; sequencing was by immunoSEQ multiplex PCR. V, J and clone size reflect that table, while D and trimming were determined from the DNA. Seen here are 130,000 or so clones, around 88% observed once, and the top ten hold 1.5% to 1.7%. Trimming shortened V by 5 bases and J by 2 bases, and 13 bases separated the two germline ends. Germline V gene lookup returns CDR1 GTSNPN and CDR2 SVGIG (reference sequence). The CDR3 runs to 15 residues.

Material: peripheral blood. The sequence was obtained from a woman aged 60-75 years with acute or convalescent COVID-19. The chain joins TRBV30 to TRBJ1-6; a weak D match, TRBD1 (6 bases). The DNA of the CDR3 is TGTGCCTGGGACAGGTTTATGCCCTATAATTCACCCCTCCACTTT. This sequence encodes CAWDRFMPYNSPLHF. The entire variable domain, with the rest obtained from reference TRBV30 and TRBJ1-6, is as follows: SQTIHQWPATLVQPVGSPLSLECTVEGTSNPNLYWYRQAAGRGLQLLFYSVGIGQISSEVPQNLSASRPQDRQFILSSKKLLLSDSGFYLCAWDRFMPYNSPLHFGNGTRLTVT.